A single sample is the source of the 5 T cell receptor beta chains below, sequenced in a study of blood T cell repertoires in COVID-19. This table comes from immunoSEQ multiplex PCR, and its TCRdb copy is limited to in-frame clones, with some not included. The table lists about 100,000 clones, roughly nine tenths of them singletons. Material for sequencing was peripheral blood. Receptor source: a human donor with active COVID-19. The donor label of this sample is uncertain.

This sequence joins TRBV19 and TRBJ1-1, with D unresolved. Trimming left V 5 bases short and J 5 bases short, with 15 bases between. CDR1 and CDR2 (germline): LNHDA, SQIVND (reference sequence). The CDR3 is 14 amino acids. For the CDR3, the DNA is TGTGCCAGTAGTTGGGAGGGAACCTGGACTGAAGCTTTCTTT. Translation: CASSWEGTWTEAFF.

J is TRBJ2-3 and V is TRBV6-2 or TRBV6-3; 7 nucleotides match TRBD2. V shed 2 bases, J shed 4 bases, and the junction held 6 bases outside the gene matches. Germline values: CDR1 MNHEY, CDR2 SVGEGT. CDR3 size: 15 residues. The CDR3 DNA sequence: TGTGCCAGCAGTTACGGAATAGCGGGTTCAGATACGCAGTATTTT. This translates into CASSYGIAGSDTQYF.

The table lists this clone with a few counts. As DNA, the CDR3 is TGTGCCAGCAACGCAGGGATCTATGGCTACACCTTC. It specifies CASNAGIYGYTF. The chain links TRBV6-5 to TRBJ1-2, with a weak D call TRBD1 (5 bases). V lost 7 bases, J lost 4 bases, and 10 bases lay in between. The CDR3 is made up of 12 amino acids. Germline lookup yields CDR1 MNHEY and CDR2 SVGAGI.

The chain employs TRBV28 and TRBJ2-3, with 9 bases matching TRBD1. Germline assignment: CDR1 MDHEN and CDR2 SYDVKM. The CDR3 length is 16 residues. Trimming removed 11 bases from V and 5 bases from J; junction bases left unmatched: 17. Written as DNA, the CDR3 is TGTGCCGCCTCCAGAACCGGGACAGGGTATCTAGATACGCAGTATTTT. It encodes CAASRTGTGYLDTQYF. Supplemented by reference TRBV28 and TRBJ2-3, the full variable domain reads DVKVTQSSRYLVKRTGEKVFLECVQDMDHENMFWYRQDPGLGLRLIYFSYDVKMKEKGDIPEGYSVSREKKERFSLILESASTNQTSMYLCAASRTGTGYLDTQYFGPGTRLTVL.

The genes are TRBV10-3 and TRBJ1-3; D gene ambiguous. The CDR3 covers 14 residues. Trimming stripped 9 bases from V and 0 bases from J, with 12 bases between. Germline V CDR1 and CDR2: ENHRY, SYGVKD. The CDR3 here is CAMHQSGSGNTIYF. The DNA of the CDR3 is TGTGCCATGCACCAGTCGGGCTCTGGAAACACCATATATTTT.